The 12 T cell receptor beta chains presented below share a single source sample, sequenced in a study of T cell changes during pregnancy in multiple sclerosis. This table comes from immunoSEQ multiplex PCR, and its TCRdb copy is limited to in-frame clones, with some not included. Of over 40,000 clones in the sample, about 88% were seen once. The sequenced sample was CD4+ T cells from peripheral blood mononuclear cells, obtained in the second trimester of pregnancy. Receptors originate from a female donor with multiple sclerosis, enrolled in a pregnancy study.

V usage is TRBV28 and J usage is TRBJ2-2; the D is unclear. Germline lookup yields CDR1 MDHEN and CDR2 SYDVKM. CDR3 length: 13 amino acids. Trimming removed 4 bases at V and 7 bases at J, with 10 bases between. CDR3 sequence (DNA): TGTGCCAGCAGTTCCCCTACTTTCGGGGAGCTGTTTTTT. Amino acid sequence: CASSSPTFGELFF.

The chain recombines TRBV9 with TRBJ2-2; unclear D gene. Germline lookup yields CDR1 SGDLS and CDR2 YYNGEE. Trimming left V 4 bases short and J 6 bases short, with 13 bases between. The CDR3 is made up of 14 amino acids. The CDR3, as DNA: TGTGCCAGCAGCCCCCAGGAACCCGCCGGGGAGCTGTTTTTT. Protein: CASSPQEPAGELFF.

V gene TRBV19 combines with J gene TRBJ2-1; possible D gene TRBD1, 5 bases. With 5 bases removed from V and 0 bases from J, the gap between germline ends came to 14 bases. There are 16 residues in the CDR3. Germline CDR1 LNHDA, CDR2 SQIVND (reference sequence). The CDR3, as DNA: TGTGCCAGTAGTGCAAGGGGATCCCTCTCCTACAATGAGCAGTTCTTC. It encodes CASSARGSLSYNEQFF.

This clone occurred a few times. The rearrangement uses TRBV28 and TRBJ1-2, with D unresolved. CDR3 length: 12 residues. V shed 2 bases and J shed 4 bases, with 5 bases lying between them. From germline, CDR1 is MDHEN and CDR2 SYDVKM. For the CDR3, the DNA is TGTGCCAGCAGTTTACAGGCCTATGGCTACACCTTC. Protein product: CASSLQAYGYTF.

The chain links TRBV10-1 to TRBJ2-7; the D is unclear. Germline V gene sequence: CDR1 WNHNN, CDR2 SYGVQD (reference sequence). There are 15 residues in the CDR3. The V end was cut by 1 base, the J end by 3 bases, with 13 bases between. CDR3 sequence: CASSELRQKNYEQYF. In nucleotides, the CDR3 is TGCGCCAGCAGTGAGTTGCGGCAGAAGAACTACGAGCAGTACTTC.

The chain couples TRBV28 to TRBJ2-7, with D possibly being TRBD1 (5 bases). The V and J ends lost 7 bases and 3 bases respectively, with 16 bases between them. Germline V gene lookup returns CDR1 MDHEN and CDR2 SYDVKM. The CDR3 has 14 residues. The CDR3 DNA sequence: TGTGCCAGCACGACGACAGACTCCTACTACGAGCAGTACTTC. Encoded protein: CASTTTDSYYEQYF.

The V gene is TRBV19, the J gene TRBJ1-1; D remains ambiguous. This CDR3 spans 14 amino acids. Germline V gene data show CDR1 as LNHDA and CDR2 as SQIVND (reference sequence). V lost 3 bases, J lost 0 bases, and 8 bases lay in between. The CDR3 DNA reads TGTGCCAGTAGTATCGACTACATGAACACTGAAGCTTTCTTT. It codes for CASSIDYMNTEAFF.

The rearrangement joins TRBV18 to TRBJ2-1, with 8 bases matching TRBD2. The CDR3 spans 17 residues. The junction had 18 bases not matched to a gene; V was cut back by 4 bases and J by 10 bases. Germline CDR1 KGHSH, CDR2 LQKENI. Here the CDR3 DNA reads TGTGCCAGCTCACTCAAGACGGGAGGAGCGGGAGTGCGGGAGCAGTTCTTC. Its protein is CASSLKTGGAGVREQFF.

The gene calls are TRBV25-1 and TRBJ2-1; tentatively, D is TRBD2 (5 bases). The CDR3 extends over 14 amino acids. Deletions cut 5 bases from V and 2 bases from J, with 10 bases between. Germline V gene lookup returns CDR1 MGHDK and CDR2 SYGVNS. CDR3 DNA: TGTGCCAGCAGTACGGAGGTGCCCTACAATGAGCAGTTCTTC. It yields the protein CASSTEVPYNEQFF.

The rearrangement uses TRBV30 and TRBJ1-1; D gene uncertain. The CDR3 has 12 residues. CDR1 is GTSNPN and CDR2 is SVGIG in the germline V gene (reference sequence). Trimming left V 1 base short and J 1 base short, with 4 bases between. The CDR3 DNA sequence: TGTGCCTGGAGTGACAAGAACACTGAAGCTTTCTTT. Translated: CAWSDKNTEAFF.

The chain combines TRBV29-1 with TRBJ2-1, with D perhaps matching TRBD2 (6 bases). This CDR3 has 14 residues. Germline values: CDR1 SQVTM, CDR2 ANQGSEA. The CDR3, as DNA: TGCAGTGTGCTTGGGGGGAACTCCTACAATGAGCAGTTCTTC. Its protein product is CSVLGGNSYNEQFF.

This chain joins TRBV7-3 and TRBJ2-2; 11 bases align to TRBD2. CDR1 is SGHTA and CDR2 is FQGTGA in the germline V gene. This CDR3 is 19 amino acids long. Unmatched junction bases numbered 11, after V lost 4 bases and J lost 1 base. The CDR3, as DNA: TGTGCCAGCAGCTCCGCCGGACTAGCGGGCACTAAGAACACCGGGGAGCTGTTTTTT. Its protein is CASSSAGLAGTKNTGELFF.